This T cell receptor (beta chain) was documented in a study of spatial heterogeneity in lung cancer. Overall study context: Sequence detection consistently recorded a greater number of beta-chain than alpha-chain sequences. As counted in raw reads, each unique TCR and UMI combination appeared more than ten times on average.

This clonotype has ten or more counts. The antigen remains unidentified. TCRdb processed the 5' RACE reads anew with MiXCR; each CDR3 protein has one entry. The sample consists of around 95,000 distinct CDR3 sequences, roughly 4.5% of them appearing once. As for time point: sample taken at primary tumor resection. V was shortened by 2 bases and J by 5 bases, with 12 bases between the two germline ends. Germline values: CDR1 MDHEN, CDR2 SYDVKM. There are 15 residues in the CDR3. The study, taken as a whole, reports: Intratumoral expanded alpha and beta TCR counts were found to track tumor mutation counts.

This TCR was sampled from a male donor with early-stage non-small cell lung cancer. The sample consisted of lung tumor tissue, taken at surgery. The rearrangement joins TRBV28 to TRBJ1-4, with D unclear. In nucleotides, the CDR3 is TGTGCCAGCAGTTTAATTGTGCAGTCAAATGAAAAACTGTTTTTT. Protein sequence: CASSLIVQSNEKLFF.